This T cell receptor (beta chain) was sequenced for a study of blood T cells in healthy people across ages. Primers used in a second PCR of about 7 to 12 cycles were a sample-barcoded 5' primer and a J-beta primer mix. In TCRdb, the 5' RACE reads were re-called with MiXCR into one record per CDR3 protein. The table has around 820,000 distinct CDR3 sequences, approximately 25% seen once. This clonotype was detected a few times. CDR3 size: 14 residues. V shed 5 bases and J shed 3 bases, with 14 bases lying between them. Germline CDR1 is SGHTA and CDR2 is FQGTGA. Another study also made use of these data, one on T cells of mothers and their children. That source notes: RNA extracted was entirely used for cDNA synthesis, about 1.6 ug per 15 ul. The authors detected no persistent microchimeric T cell clones.

This chain connects TRBV7-3 to TRBJ2-7; D is unclear. Sequencing was carried out using blood. The TCR comes from a boy younger than 18 in good health. The CDR3 is CASSPTIDGYEQYF. DNA of the CDR3: TGTGCCAGCAGCCCAACAATCGACGGCTACGAGCAGTACTTC.